The 18 T cell receptor beta chains reported below all come from one sample, sequenced in a study of blood T cell repertoires in COVID-19. The table came from immunoSEQ multiplex PCR; TCRdb's copy has only in-frame clones and leaves some out. Found here are 250,000 or so clones, around 87% of them singletons; the top ten hold roughly 4.9%. The source material was peripheral blood. These TCRs come from an older woman with COVID-19, enrolled during active disease.

This clone was seen more than once but under ten times. This chain links TRBV6-5 with TRBJ2-2; a weak D match, TRBD1 (6 bases). This CDR3 has 15 residues. Germline CDR1 reads MNHEY; CDR2 reads SVGAGI. Trimming removed 5 bases from V and 6 bases from J, with 16 bases in between. The CDR3 nucleotides read TGTGCCAGCAGTCTAGAGGGACACGCGCCCGGGGAGCTGTTTTTT. This translates into CASSLEGHAPGELFF.

CDR3 region: CASSLRSRGTGDEAFF. DNA of the CDR3: TGTGCCAGCAGCTTAAGGTCTAGGGGGACAGGGGACGAAGCTTTCTTT. The genes are TRBV7-3 and TRBJ1-1; 10 nucleotides match TRBD1. CDR3 length: 16 residues. The germline V gene has CDR1 SGHTA and CDR2 FQGTGA. Trimming at V came to 1 base and at J to 8 bases, leaving 10 bases not matched to a gene.

This chain links TRBV14 with TRBJ1-6, with 7 bases lining up with TRBD1. V was pared by 1 base and J by 6 bases, with 6 bases of the junction left unmatched. Germline assignment: CDR1 SGHDN and CDR2 FVKESK. The CDR3 sequence is 16 residues long. The CDR3, as DNA: TGTGCCAGCAGCCAAGCGGCCGGGACAGCTAATTCACCCCTCCACTTT. It yields the protein CASSQAAGTANSPLHF. Complete variable domain (other parts from reference TRBV14 and TRBJ1-6): EAGVTQFPSHSVIEKGQTVTLRCDPISGHDNLYWYRRVMGKEIKFLLHFVKESKQDESGMPNNRFLAERTGGTYSTLKVQPAELEDSGVYFCASSQAAGTANSPLHFGNGTRLTVT.

J is TRBJ2-7 and V is TRBV7-2, with TRBD2 identical over 9 bases. CDR1 is SGHTA and CDR2 is FQGNSA in the germline V gene. V was pared by 5 bases and J by 4 bases, with 6 bases of the junction left unmatched. The CDR3 is made up of 14 amino acids. The CDR3 reads CASSPDSGSYEQYF. The CDR3, as DNA: TGTGCCAGCAGCCCAGATAGCGGGAGTTACGAGCAGTACTTC.

J is TRBJ2-7 and V is TRBV6-6; D is undetermined. V dropped 2 bases and J dropped 0 bases, with 5 bases sitting between them. The CDR3 has 13 amino acids. Germline V gene data show CDR1 as MNHNY and CDR2 as SVGAGI (reference sequence). The CDR3, as DNA: TGTGCCAGCAGTTACGTGAGCTCCTACGAGCAGTACTTC. Its protein is CASSYVSSYEQYF.

This clone turned up a few times. The V call is TRBV4-1, the J call TRBJ1-2; a weak D match, TRBD1 (6 bases). The CDR3 has 18 residues. Germline CDR1 reads MGHRA; CDR2 reads YSYEKL. The ends were cut back, 3 bases at V and 1 base at J, with 21 bases in the middle. The CDR3 is CASSHQTGLKGLNYGYTF. The CDR3 DNA reads as TGCGCCAGCAGCCATCAGACAGGCCTCAAAGGACTTAACTATGGCTACACCTTC.

This rearrangement joins TRBV18 to TRBJ1-2; TRBD1 matches at 9 bases. This CDR3 is built from 14 residues. The V and J ends lost 5 bases and 4 bases, in that order; junction bases with no gene match: 5. From germline, CDR1 is KGHSH and CDR2 LQKENI. This chain's CDR3 is CASSSGQGTYGYTF. The CDR3 DNA follows: TGTGCCAGCTCATCGGGACAGGGCACCTATGGCTACACCTTC.

Here the CDR3 DNA reads TGTGCCAGCAGCTTAGGTACGGGGTCAATTGAGTACGAGCAGTACTTC. Residues: CASSLGTGSIEYEQYF. The gene calls are TRBV7-9 and TRBJ2-7; D may be TRBD2 (5 bases). CDR3 size: 16 residues. V lost 1 base and J 4 bases, leaving 17 bases between the germline ends. Per germline, CDR1 SEHNR and CDR2 FQNEAQ (reference sequence).

This rearrangement joins TRBV7-6 to TRBJ2-2; TRBD2 matches 11 bases. V dropped 4 bases and J dropped 4; count of bases not matched to a gene: 5. Germline-derived CDR1 and CDR2 are SGHVS and FNYEAQ. The CDR3 contains 16 residues. The CDR3 region has the DNA TGTGCCAGCAGCTCAGTAGCGGGAGGGTCCACCGGGGAGCTGTTTTTT. It translates to CASSSVAGGSTGELFF.

The chain combines TRBV11-3 with TRBJ2-3; D unresolved. Germline V CDR1 and CDR2: SGHNT, YENEEA. Trimming cost V 5 bases and J 4 bases, with 16 bases left between them. The CDR3 is 15 amino acids. CDR3 DNA: TGTGCCAGCAGCGATCACTCCCTCGGAGCAGATACGCAGTATTTT. Translating gives CASSDHSLGADTQYF.

The chain links TRBV24-1 to TRBJ1-2; no clear D gene. Between the trimmed V and J ends, which lost 5 bases and 4 bases, there was a span of 7 bases. The CDR3 is 12 residues long. Germline loops: CDR1 KGHDR, CDR2 SFDVKD. The CDR3 is CATSAATYGYTF. CDR3 sequence (DNA): TGTGCCACCAGTGCCGCTACCTATGGCTACACCTTC.

The chain uses TRBV10-3 and TRBJ2-2; TRBD2 matches 11 bases. CDR1 and CDR2 from the germline V gene are ENHRY and SYGVKD. The J segment lost 4 bases and the V segment lost 10 bases, leaving 11 bases of the junction unmatched. This CDR3 is built from 16 residues. The CDR3 region is CATFPSGRQGTGELFF. Here the CDR3 DNA reads TGTGCCACGTTCCCTAGCGGGAGGCAAGGCACCGGGGAGCTGTTTTTT.

J is TRBJ2-7 and V is TRBV27, with 10 bases aligning to TRBD2. Germline assignment: CDR1 MNHEY and CDR2 SMNVEV (reference sequence). V dropped 3 bases and J dropped 6; count of bases not matched to a gene: 14. The CDR3 totals 17 residues. DNA of the CDR3: TGTGCCAGCAGTTTTGCCAGCGGGAGGGCTTTTAGGGTCGAGCAGTACTTC. Encoded protein: CASSFASGRAFRVEQYF.

The CDR3 nucleotides read TGTGCCAGTAGTATGGGCAGGGAGAACACTGAAGCTTTCTTT. Its translation is CASSMGRENTEAFF. The J gene is TRBJ1-1, the V gene TRBV19, with D perhaps TRBD1 (5 bases). V was pared by 3 bases and J by 1 base, with 9 bases between. In germline, CDR1 is LNHDA, CDR2 SQIVND (reference sequence). The CDR3 has 14 amino acids.

This chain links TRBV11-2 with TRBJ2-7, with 9 bases matching TRBD1. CDR3 length equals 15 residues. Trimming at V came to 5 bases and at J to 3 bases, leaving 8 bases not matched to a gene. The germline gives CDR1 SGHAT, CDR2 FQNNGV. The chain's CDR3 is CASSQGQGGYYEQYF. In DNA, the CDR3 is TGTGCCAGCAGCCAGGGACAGGGCGGATACTACGAGCAGTACTTC.

V and J are TRBV5-4 and TRBJ1-2; 9 bases match TRBD1. This CDR3 contains 13 residues. Unmatched junction bases numbered 2, after V lost 4 bases and J lost 4 bases. The germline CDR1 and CDR2 sequences are SGHNT and YYREEE (reference sequence). The DNA for the CDR3 is TGTGCCAGCAGCCAGACAGGGGGCTATGGCTACACCTTC. The encoded protein is CASSQTGGYGYTF.

The chain is built from TRBV6-5 and TRBJ2-4, with 7 bases lining up with TRBD2. J gave up 2 bases and V 5 bases, and 6 bases lay outside the gene matches. Germline values: CDR1 MNHEY, CDR2 SVGAGI. This CDR3 region has 15 residues. The CDR3 coding sequence is TGTGCCAGCAGTCGAGGCGGGAGATCCAAAAACATTCAGTACTTC. It specifies CASSRGGRSKNIQYF.

Regarding this clone: Other DNA sequences within the sample encode an identical CDR3. V gene TRBV18 combines with J gene TRBJ1-2; TRBD1 aligns across 7 bases. The CDR3 length is 13 residues. Germline assignment: CDR1 KGHSH and CDR2 LQKENI. Trimming cost V 2 bases and J 3 bases; bases outside gene matches: 0. CDR3 residues: CASSPGQDYGYTF. CDR3 DNA: TGTGCCAGCTCACCAGGACAGGACTATGGCTACACCTTC.